Shown below are 9 T cell receptor beta chains from a single sample sequenced in a study of post-analysis software for immune sequencing data. Unique molecular identifiers were present in the TCR beta cDNA libraries. TCRdb recomputed calls from the PCR reads with MiXCR, one row per CDR3 protein. The sample holds hundreds of thousands of distinct CDR3 sequences, roughly half seen once. Their target antigens are unknown. Study conclusions and caveats: Roughly five TRBV segments, including TRBV5-6, TRBV5-1 and TRBV20-1, were more frequent in patients than controls.

Sequenced material: blood. The receptors originated from a girl aged 10 to 17 with multiple sclerosis.

The rearrangement links TRBV5-1 to TRBJ2-1; 11 nucleotides agree with TRBD2. The DNA matches TRBJ2-7 better at its end, which makes the J call doubtful. Germline loops: CDR1 SGHRS, CDR2 YFSETQ. This CDR3 is built from 16 residues. CDR3 DNA: TGCGCCAGCAGCTCGGCTAGCGGGGGGCTAAGCTACGAGCAGTACTTC. Translating it yields CASSSASGGLSYEQYF.

The chain couples TRBV5-1 to TRBJ2-1; D is tentatively TRBD1 or TRBD2 (5 bases each). Germline V gene data show CDR1 as SGHRS and CDR2 as YFSETQ. With 3 bases removed from V and 2 bases from J, the gap between germline ends came to 12 bases. This CDR3 is 15 amino acids long. CDR3 amino acids: CASSSGSGPYNEQFF. The CDR3 DNA reads TGCGCCAGCAGCTCCGGTTCGGGGCCCTACAATGAGCAGTTCTTC.

The CDR3 DNA reads as TGTGCCAGCAGTCGAGCAAGGGGGGCAGATACGCAGTATTTT. Translation: CASSRARGADTQYF. The genes are TRBV12-3 or TRBV12-4 and TRBJ2-3; perhaps D is TRBD1 or TRBD2 (6 bases each). The ends were cut back, 5 bases at V and 4 bases at J, with 13 bases in the middle. CDR3 length equals 14 residues.

A few counts support this clonotype. This CDR3 is CASSSDSGQGPGYTF. The CDR3 DNA reads as TGTGCCAGCAGTTCCGATTCGGGACAGGGTCCTGGCTACACCTTC. V gene TRBV6-5 combines with J gene TRBJ1-2; 9 bases are shared with TRBD1. Germline V gene data show CDR1 as MNHEY and CDR2 as SVGAGI. The ends lost 4 bases at V and 7 bases at J; junction bases unmatched: 10. The CDR3 has 15 residues.

The chain links TRBV29-1 to TRBJ1-1; D may be TRBD1 (5 bases). The V end lost 1 base, the J end lost 4 bases, and 10 bases lay between the germline ends. The length of the CDR3 is 13 residues. Per the germline V gene, CDR1 is SQVTM and CDR2 is ANQGSEA. CDR3 amino acids: CSVEGQRGTEAFF. The CDR3 bases are TGCAGCGTTGAAGGCCAAAGGGGCACTGAAGCTTTCTTT.

This chain connects TRBV20-1 to TRBJ2-3; TRBD2 matches at 8 bases. This CDR3 is 14 amino acids long. With V trimmed by 4 bases and J by 4 bases, 7 bases remained unmatched. The V gene's germline CDR1 is DFQATT and CDR2 SNEGSKA (reference sequence). The CDR3 reads CSAIRTSSPDTQYF. The CDR3 DNA follows: TGCAGTGCTATTCGGACTAGCTCCCCAGATACGCAGTATTTT.

The V and J genes are TRBV5-1 and TRBJ2-1; 12 bases are a match to TRBD1. Looked up from germline, CDR1 is SGHRS and CDR2 is YFSETQ. The CDR3 spans 15 residues. V was pared by 2 bases and J by 7 bases, with 4 bases of the junction left unmatched. CDR3 nucleotide sequence: TGCGCCAGCAGCTTAGGGACAGGGGGCGCGAATGAGCAGTTCTTC. This gives the protein CASSLGTGGANEQFF.

The rearrangement links TRBV7-8 to TRBJ2-7, with 7 bases aligning to TRBD1. With 5 bases clipped from V and 4 bases from J, the junction kept 11 bases outside the gene matches. The germline gives CDR1 SGHVS, CDR2 FQNEAQ. This CDR3 has 15 amino acids. The chain's CDR3 is CASSGTRDSLYEQYF. As DNA, the CDR3 is TGTGCCAGCAGCGGCACCCGGGACAGCTTATACGAGCAGTACTTC.

This clonotype has just a few counts. The chain carries TRBV12-3 or TRBV12-4 and TRBJ2-1; maybe TRBD1 (6 bases). The last part of the DNA fits TRBJ2-7 better; the J call may be wrong. CDR3 size: 14 residues. The CDR3 here is CASSRRGLGYEQYF. The CDR3 nucleotides read TGTGCCAGCAGTCGCAGGGGTTTAGGGTACGAGCAGTACTTC.